This T cell receptor beta chain emerged from a study of PD-1 blockade in classical Hodgkin lymphoma. Broader study findings: Whatever underlies the repertoire differences (possibly disease activity or prior therapy) remains undefined.

The CDR3 extends over 17 amino acids. The germline V gene encodes CDR1 KGHSH and CDR2 LQKENI. Trimming took 3 bases from V and 8 from J, leaving 25 bases between them. Only in-frame clones appear in the TCRdb table, and some are missing; sequencing was by immunoSEQ multiplex PCR. The sample lists approximately 110,000 clones, approximately 89% occurring once. Time point reported: cycle 4 day 1 (C4D1), after 5 to 7 weeks of nivolumab. No patient escaped relapse after autologous stem cell transplantation, and brentuximab vedotin exposure varied. Points on this clone: Its cognate antigen is unknown.

The clonotype originates from a human donor with classical Hodgkin lymphoma. The V call is TRBV18, the J call TRBJ1-2; D unclear. The sequences come from peripheral blood mononuclear cells (PBMCs), collected before the fourth cycle of nivolumab. The DNA for the CDR3 is TGTGCCAGCTCACCTCCCTGGGGAAAGGAAGCCCGGCGGGGCTACACCTTC. It is translated as CASSPPWGKEARRGYTF. The variable domain in full, with the rest retrieved from reference TRBV18 and TRBJ1-2, is NAGVMQNPRHLVRRRGQEARLRCSPMKGHSHVYWYRQLPEEGLKFMVYLQKENIIDESGMPKERFSAEFPKEGPSILRIQQVVRGDSAAYFCASSPPWGKEARRGYTFGSGTRLTVV.